These 18 T cell receptor beta chains originate from one sample sequenced in a study of cytomegalovirus exposure and HLA in healthy donors. The PCR had 60 Vbeta and 13 Jbeta primers. The table came from immunoSEQ multiplex PCR; TCRdb's copy has only in-frame clones and leaves some out. The sample yields roughly 140,000 clones, 65% to 90% seen once. The sample comprised PBMCs. The receptor source for this set is a woman in her forties or fifties in good health and CMV-seropositive.

Details on this clone: As the CDR3 is not closed by the conserved phenylalanine or tryptophan, this likely results from a read error. CDR3 nucleotide sequence: TGTGCCAGCAGCCTGTGGGACAATACGCAGTATTCT. Translating it yields CASSLWDNTQYS. The chain links TRBV5-4 to TRBJ2-3; tentative D call: TRBD1 (6 bases). Germline CDR1 reads SGHNT; CDR2 reads YYREEE (reference sequence). Trimming left V 4 bases short and J 7 bases short, with 10 bases between. The CDR3 is made up of 12 amino acids.

This sequence joins TRBV19 and TRBJ2-6, with D perhaps matching TRBD2 (5 bases). The CDR3 runs 14 residues. The germline V and J ends were trimmed by 6 bases and 3 bases, with 9 bases remaining between them. Per germline, CDR1 LNHDA and CDR2 SQIVND (reference sequence). Written as DNA, the CDR3 is TGTGCCAGTAGCGAGGGAAGTGGGGCCAACGTCCTGACTTTC. It is translated as CASSEGSGANVLTF.

This clone showed up just once. The chain employs TRBV27 and TRBJ2-7, with TRBD1 matching 9 bases. V lost 6 bases and J lost 4; bases outside the gene matches: 10. The V gene's germline CDR1 is MNHEY and CDR2 SMNVEV (reference sequence). This CDR3 contains 15 residues. CDR3 bases: TGTGCCAGCAGGGTTACCGGGACAGGGATTTACGAGCAGTACTTC. Protein product: CASRVTGTGIYEQYF.

This chain links TRBV6-6 with TRBJ1-5; no clear D. CDR1 and CDR2 from the germline V gene are MNHNY and SVGAGI (reference sequence). CDR3 length: 14 amino acids. The V end was cut by 6 bases, the J end by 6 bases, with 15 bases between. DNA of the CDR3: TGTGCCAGCAGCCCGATGTACAGCCGTCAGCCCCAGCATTTT. It codes for CASSPMYSRQPQHF.

V usage is TRBV2 and J usage is TRBJ1-2, with D uncertain. CDR3 length: 15 residues. V gave up 3 bases and J gave up 0 bases, with 11 bases separating them. Per germline, CDR1 SNHLY and CDR2 FYNNEI. The CDR3 DNA follows: TGTGCCAGCAGTGAGCGGCAGTTATCTAACTATGGCTACACCTTC. Translated, it gives CASSERQLSNYGYTF.

The chain uses TRBV7-2 and TRBJ1-1; a possible D gene is TRBD1 (5 bases). The CDR3 spans 16 residues. Looked up from germline, CDR1 is SGHTA and CDR2 is FQGNSA. With 2 bases removed from V and 0 bases from J, the gap between germline ends came to 13 bases. The chain's CDR3 is CASSLFPAGVNTEAFF. The CDR3 coding sequence is TGTGCCAGCAGCTTATTCCCTGCGGGGGTGAACACTGAAGCTTTCTTT.

This clone was seen a handful of times. The chain couples TRBV29-1 to TRBJ1-2; D unresolved. This CDR3 has 11 amino acids. Trimming removed 4 bases at V and 3 bases at J, with 6 bases between. Germline CDR1 SQVTM, CDR2 ANQGSEA. The CDR3 DNA sequence: TGCAGCGTTGTCACAGACTATGGCTACACCTTC. It yields the protein CSVVTDYGYTF.

This clone was counted between two and nine times. CDR3 nucleotide sequence: TGCGCCAGCAGCCAAGATCCTAGCGGGGGGGCTTCGAATGAGCAGTTCTTC. Amino acid sequence: CASSQDPSGGASNEQFF. This sequence joins TRBV4-1 and TRBJ2-1, with 12 bases matching TRBD2. Germline V gene lookup returns CDR1 MGHRA and CDR2 YSYEKL. This CDR3 has 17 amino acids. The J segment lost 7 bases and the V segment lost 0 bases, leaving 7 bases of the junction unmatched.

The chain carries TRBV7-2 and TRBJ1-2, with D possibly TRBD1 on 6 matching bases. This CDR3 is built from 15 residues. CDR1 and CDR2 (germline): SGHTA, FQGNSA. Trimming left V 4 bases short and J 2 bases short, with 14 bases between. The CDR3 sequence is CASSSYQGQNYGYTF. The CDR3 DNA follows: TGTGCCAGCAGCTCATACCAGGGGCAGAACTATGGCTACACCTTC.

The chain recombines TRBV6-5 with TRBJ2-7, with 7 positions matching TRBD2. Germline CDR1 MNHEY, CDR2 SVGAGI. With V trimmed by 6 bases and J by 3 bases, 5 bases remained unmatched. CDR3 length: 13 residues. CDR3 sequence: CASSRDYYYEQYF. The CDR3, as DNA: TGTGCCAGCAGCCGGGACTACTACTACGAGCAGTACTTC.

The rearrangement joins TRBV6-6 to TRBJ2-7, with 7 bases matching TRBD1. The CDR3 has 15 amino acids. Trimming cost V 5 bases and J 5 bases; bases outside gene matches: 12. Germline-derived CDR1 and CDR2 are MNHNY and SVGAGI (reference sequence). The CDR3 DNA reads TGTGCCAGCAGTACCCAACAGGGGATCTCGAACGAGCAGTACTTC. It yields the protein CASSTQQGISNEQYF.

The V gene is TRBV2, the J gene TRBJ1-2; 7 bases map to TRBD1. V lost 8 bases and J lost 0; bases outside the gene matches: 6. The germline gives CDR1 SNHLY, CDR2 FYNNEI. CDR3 length: 14 residues. This CDR3 reads CASGPQGTNYGYTF. The CDR3 DNA follows: TGTGCCAGCGGACCACAGGGGACTAACTATGGCTACACCTTC.

This clone was seen a single time. The chain has TRBV6-1 and TRBJ1-5; 7 positions agree with TRBD1. In germline, CDR1 is MNHNS, CDR2 SASEGT. After removal of 6 bases from V and 7 bases from J, the junction contained 12 bases not matched to a gene. The CDR3 loop spans 15 amino acids. CDR3 nucleotides: TGTGCCAGCAGGGGACAGTCCGGACTCGGGCAGCCCCAGCATTTT. Its translation is CASRGQSGLGQPQHF.

This chain uses TRBV5-6 with TRBJ1-2; D uncertain. Per germline, CDR1 SGHDT and CDR2 YYEEEE. V was shortened by 4 bases and J by 3 bases, with 10 bases between the two germline ends. The CDR3 loop spans 13 amino acids. CDR3 residues: CASSPRRDYGYTF. The CDR3 bases are TGTGCCAGCAGCCCTAGGAGGGACTATGGCTACACCTTC.

This clone was counted a few times. The chain combines TRBV5-1 with TRBJ2-2; D perhaps matches TRBD1 (5 bases). V lost 5 bases to trimming and J lost 2 bases, with 13 bases between them. Germline V gene sequence: CDR1 SGHRS, CDR2 YFSETQ. The CDR3 is 15 residues long. This CDR3 reads CASRQEISNTGELFF. In nucleotides, the CDR3 is TGCGCCAGCAGACAGGAGATATCTAACACCGGGGAGCTGTTTTTT.

This clone turned up a few times. This sequence joins TRBV19 and TRBJ1-1, with TRBD1 matching over 7 bases. The CDR3 is 14 amino acids. Germline V gives CDR1 LNHDA, CDR2 SQIVND (reference sequence). V gave up 6 bases and J gave up 0 bases; unmatched junction bases: 4. CDR3 sequence (DNA): TGTGCCAGTAGAACGGGACAGATGAACACTGAAGCTTTCTTT. Translating it yields CASRTGQMNTEAFF.

The gene calls are TRBV6-7 and TRBJ1-5; D might be TRBD1 (5 bases). TRBV6-7 is placed among ORFs of uncertain function. The V gene lost 1 base and the J gene lost 4 bases, with 8 bases spanning the gap. The CDR3 runs 14 residues. CDR3 coding DNA: TGTGCCAGCAGTTACTTACGGGGGAATCAGCCCCAGCATTTT. Protein: CASSYLRGNQPQHF.

V is TRBV4-3 and J is TRBJ1-6; D ambiguous. CDR1 is LGHNA and CDR2 is YSLEER in the germline V gene. Trimming removed 0 bases at V and 8 bases at J, with 14 bases between. There are 16 residues in the CDR3. CDR3 bases: TGCGCCAGCAGCCAAGATCTTCCAGGTGGCTATTCACCCCTCCACTTT. Residues: CASSQDLPGGYSPLHF.